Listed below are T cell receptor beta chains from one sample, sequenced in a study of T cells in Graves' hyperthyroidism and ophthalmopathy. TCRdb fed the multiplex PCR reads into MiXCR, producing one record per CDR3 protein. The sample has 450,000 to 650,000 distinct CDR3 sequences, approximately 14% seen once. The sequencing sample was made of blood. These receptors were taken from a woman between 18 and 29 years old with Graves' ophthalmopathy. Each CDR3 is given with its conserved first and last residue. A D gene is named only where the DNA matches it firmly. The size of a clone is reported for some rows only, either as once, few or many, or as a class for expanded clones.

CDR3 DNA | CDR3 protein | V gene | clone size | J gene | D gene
TGTGCCAGCAGCTTAGATGGGACAGGGGGCCGATCCTACAATGAGCAGTTCTTC | CASSLDGTGGRSYNEQFF | TRBV11-3 | many | TRBJ2-1 | TRBD1
TGTGCCACCAGCTGGTCCGGGACGGATGGCTACACCTTC | CATSWSGTDGYTF | TRBV15 | many | TRBJ1-2 | -
TGTGCCAGCAGCTCTGTGGTAGATGAGACCCAGTACTTC | CASSSVVDETQYF | TRBV11-2 | many | TRBJ2-5 | -
TGCAGTGCTAGAGACTCGGACAGGGCGCCCTACGAGCAGTACTTC | CSARDSDRAPYEQYF | TRBV20-1 | many | TRBJ2-7 | TRBD1
TGTGCCAGCAGAATTAGCGGGAGGAATACAGATACGCAGTATTTT | CASRISGRNTDTQYF | TRBV28 | many | TRBJ2-3 | TRBD2
TGTGCCAGCAGTGAAGGGACAGGGATCTACGAGCAGTACTTC | CASSEGTGIYEQYF | TRBV6-1 | many | TRBJ2-7 | TRBD1
TGTGCCAGCAGTTACAACAGGGATTCAGATACGCAGTATTTT | CASSYNRDSDTQYF | TRBV6-5 | many | TRBJ2-3 | -
TGTGCCAGCAGTTCACAGGGGGCGGTAGAAAAACTGTTTTTT | CASSSQGAVEKLFF | TRBV28 | many | TRBJ1-4 | TRBD1
TGCGCCAGCAGCTTGGCAGGGTTTGAGCAGTTCTTC | CASSLAGFEQFF | TRBV5-1 | few | TRBJ2-1 | -
TGTGCCAGCAGCGCCCTTCTGAGCACAGATACGCAGTATTTT | CASSALLSTDTQYF | TRBV9 | few | TRBJ2-3 | -
TGCAGTGCTAGCTCGGGACTTCGCTACGAGCAGTACTTC | CSASSGLRYEQYF | TRBV20-1 | - | TRBJ2-7 | -
TGTGCCAGCAGCCAAAACAGGGGAACCGGGGAGCTGTTTTTT | CASSQNRGTGELFF | TRBV4-2 | many | TRBJ2-2 | TRBD1
TGTGCCAGCAGTTACTCGATCAGGTGGATACAAGAGACCCAGTACTTC | CASSYSIRWIQETQYF | TRBV6-2/TRBV6-3 | - | TRBJ2-5 | -
TGTGCCAGCAGTTTAGGGGGGATCGCTGAAGCTTTCTTT | CASSLGGIAEAFF | TRBV27 | - | TRBJ1-1 | -
TGTGCCAGCAGCCACGGGAGGGCCAAGCAGTTCTTC | CASSHGRAKQFF | TRBV3-1 | many | TRBJ2-1 | TRBD2
TGTGCCAGCAGCTTCCAGGGAGGTAACTATGGCTACACCTTC | CASSFQGGNYGYTF | TRBV7-2 | many | TRBJ1-2 | -
TGTGCCAGCAGCTTAGGAAGGCGTGGGGCGGGAGGCAATGAGCAGTTCTTC | CASSLGRRGAGGNEQFF | TRBV7-8 | - | TRBJ2-1 | TRBD2
TGCAGTGCTAGACCGACAGGGGGCATCGGCGAGCAGTACTTC | CSARPTGGIGEQYF | TRBV20-1 | many | TRBJ2-7 | TRBD1
TGCGCCAGCAGCCACGGGACAGGGACGAACACCGGGGAGCTGTTTTTT | CASSHGTGTNTGELFF | TRBV4-3 | - | TRBJ2-2 | TRBD1
TGCAGCGTTGAAGGGGGTGGGATTCAGTACTTC | CSVEGGGIQYF | TRBV29-1 | - | TRBJ2-4 | -
TGTGCCAGCAGCTTAATGAGGGCGAACACCGGGGAGCTGTTTTTT | CASSLMRANTGELFF | TRBV7-9 | many | TRBJ2-2 | -
TGTGCCAGCAGCTTAGTCTGGGAGGTCAATGAGCAGTTCTTC | CASSLVWEVNEQFF | TRBV11-2 | few | TRBJ2-1 | -
TGTGCCAGCAGCCTACTTAGGGGGAGGGCCGTCCACGAGCAGTACTTC | CASSLLRGRAVHEQYF | TRBV11-2 | many | TRBJ2-7 | -
TGTGCCAGCAGCGCTCGGGACTTCTACGAGCAGTACTTC | CASSARDFYEQYF | TRBV9 | many | TRBJ2-7 | -
TGTGCCACCAAAACCGGGGCCGACACTGAAGCTTTCTTT | CATKTGADTEAFF | TRBV6-1 | few | TRBJ1-1 | -
TGTGCCAGCAGTAAAAACCTAGGGACAGGAGCTGAAGCTTTCTTT | CASSKNLGTGAEAFF | TRBV28 | many | TRBJ1-1 | TRBD1
TGTGTCAGCAGCTTATCAGGGGCGCGGACTGAAGCTTTCTTT | CVSSLSGARTEAFF | TRBV7-9 | - | TRBJ1-1 | -
TGTGCCACCAGTGACCCCAGTTCAGGGTACGGCTACACCTTC | CATSDPSSGYGYTF | TRBV24-1 | - | TRBJ1-2 | -
TGTGCCAGCAGCGTGAGAAGCGGGAGGTATTACAATGAGCAGTTCTTC | CASSVRSGRYYNEQFF | TRBV9 | - | TRBJ2-1 | TRBD2
TGTGCCAGCAGCTTAGGGGACAGGGGCGACGAGCAGTACTTC | CASSLGDRGDEQYF | TRBV7-9 | few | TRBJ2-7 | TRBD1
TGTGCCAGCAGCCAGCATCCGCGACAGGGGCCCGCCGAGACCCAGTACTTC | CASSQHPRQGPAETQYF | TRBV14 | few | TRBJ2-5 | TRBD1
TGTGCCAGCAGCTTAGGCCCTAGCGGGACCTACAATGAGCAGTTCTTC | CASSLGPSGTYNEQFF | TRBV7-2 | - | TRBJ2-1 | TRBD2
TGTGCCAGCAGCTCAGACGGCAAGATCTATGGCTACACCTTC | CASSSDGKIYGYTF | TRBV9 | many | TRBJ1-2 | -
TGTGCCAGCAGCGTAGGACTAGATGGGTCCTACGAGCAGTACTTC | CASSVGLDGSYEQYF | TRBV9 | many | TRBJ2-7 | -
TGCGCCAGCAGCTTGGCGGTACAGGGGACCGGGGAGCTGTTTTTT | CASSLAVQGTGELFF | TRBV5-1 | many | TRBJ2-2 | TRBD1
TGCAGTGCTAGCCTTAGCGGGAGGAGCGATGAGCAGTTCTTC | CSASLSGRSDEQFF | TRBV20-1 | many | TRBJ2-1 | TRBD2
TGTGCCAGCAGTCTCCCCCTGACAGGTACCTACGAGCAGTACTTC | CASSLPLTGTYEQYF | TRBV28 | many | TRBJ2-7 | -
TGTGCCAGCAGTCCCAAAAGACAGGGTATGGGTGGGCTGTTTTTT | CASSPKRQGMGGLFF | TRBV27 | few | TRBJ2-2 | TRBD1
TGTGCCAGCATTCGTAATCAACTAGCGGGGCACAATGAGCAGTTCTTC | CASIRNQLAGHNEQFF | TRBV28 | many | TRBJ2-1 | TRBD2
TGTGCCAGCGGTGACAGGGCCTACACCGGGGAGCTGTTTTTT | CASGDRAYTGELFF | TRBV7-2 | many | TRBJ2-2 | TRBD1
TGTGCCAGCAGTTTCTATAAAGGGTCCCTCCCTTCCAATCAGCCCCAGCATTTT | CASSFYKGSLPSNQPQHF | TRBV28 | few | TRBJ1-5 | -
TGTGCCAGCACTCTCTTAGGGGGAGGGTTAAGAGAGACCCAGTACTTC | CASTLLGGGLRETQYF | TRBV6-1 | many | TRBJ2-5 | -
TGTGCCATCCTGACCGAGAGGGGACGGGACACTGAAGCTTTCTTT | CAILTERGRDTEAFF | TRBV6-2/TRBV6-3 | once | TRBJ1-1 | -
TGCGCCAGCAGCCAAGCCTGGACAGGGACCGCTAATGAAAAACTGTTTTTT | CASSQAWTGTANEKLFF | TRBV4-1 | - | TRBJ1-4 | TRBD1
TGTGCCACCCAGGCAGGACCTATGAACACTGAAGCTTTCTTT | CATQAGPMNTEAFF | TRBV6-1 | - | TRBJ1-1 | -
TGTGCCAGCAGCTTCCAGGGTGCGGCCGGGGAGCTGTTTTTT | CASSFQGAAGELFF | TRBV7-3 | many | TRBJ2-2 | -
TGTGCCAGCAGTTTATTCGGGGACGAGCAGTACTTC | CASSLFGDEQYF | TRBV27 | - | TRBJ2-7 | -
TGTGCCAGCAGCTCGCTGCCGGGGAGACCTTCCGGGGAGCTGTTTTTT | CASSSLPGRPSGELFF | TRBV11-3 | many | TRBJ2-2 | -
TGTGCCAGCAGCGCCGAGGGGGGGACAAATGAAAAACTGTTTTTT | CASSAEGGTNEKLFF | TRBV9 | - | TRBJ1-4 | -
TGTGCCAGCAGCTTACTAGGGGCCGGGGAAGAGCAGTACTTC | CASSLLGAGEEQYF | TRBV7-3 | many | TRBJ2-7 | -
TGTGCCAGCAGTGGCCAGTATTTT | CASSGQYF | TRBV2 | many | TRBJ2-3 | -
TGCGCCAGCAGCCAAGATCCGGGACAAGCCTACGAGCAGTACTTC | CASSQDPGQAYEQYF | TRBV28 | - | TRBJ2-7 | -
TGTGCCAGCAGCCCCAAGCCACCCACCGGGACAAGATTCCAAGAGACCCAGTACTTC | CASSPKPPTGTRFQETQYF | TRBV14 | few | TRBJ2-5 | -
TGTGCCAGTAGTAATACCGGTGAGCAGTTCTTC | CASSNTGEQFF | TRBV19 | few | TRBJ2-1 | -
TGTGCCAGCAGCTTAGTAGCAGGGGGGCAAGAGACCCAGTACTTC | CASSLVAGGQETQYF | TRBV7-9 | many | TRBJ2-5 | -
TGTGCTAGTGGTTTGGGGACAGGGGGCTTCGAGACCCAGTACTTC | CASGLGTGGFETQYF | TRBV12-5 | many | TRBJ2-5 | TRBD1
TGTGCCAGCAGCTTGGTAGCTAGCGGGTGGATTGAGACCCAGTACTTC | CASSLVASGWIETQYF | TRBV5-8 | - | TRBJ2-5 | TRBD2